These 28 T cell receptor beta chains were sequenced from one sample in a study of radiotherapy plus CTLA-4 blockade in lung cancer. The repertoire was sequenced with immunoSEQ multiplex PCR; TCRdb's copy has only in-frame clones and lacks some. The top ten hold roughly 22% of the sample, which has about 76,000 clones, over 70% seen once. The sample consisted of peripheral blood, taken from a patient treated with radiotherapy plus ipilimumab. These receptors came from a human donor with non-small cell lung cancer whose response to radiotherapy plus ipilimumab could not be evaluated. Some clones in this sample may be carry-over from other donors' samples.

V is TRBV27 and J is TRBJ2-7; possibly TRBD1 for D (5 bases). Germline-derived CDR1 and CDR2 are MNHEY and SMNVEV (reference sequence). The CDR3 has 13 amino acids. The V and J ends lost 4 bases and 8 bases respectively, with 15 bases between them. The CDR3 nucleotides read TGTGCCAGCAGTTCCCGACAGTTCTCCAAGCAGTACTTC. It translates to CASSSRQFSKQYF.

This clone occurred once. The chain employs TRBV19 and TRBJ2-3, with 13 bases fitting TRBD2. The germline V gene has CDR1 LNHDA and CDR2 SQIVND (reference sequence). Losses at the gene ends were 6 bases for V and 6 bases for J; bases not matched to a gene: 9. The CDR3 length is 16 residues. Here the CDR3 reads CASSPRLAGGGDTQYF. CDR3 bases: TGTGCCAGTAGCCCTAGACTAGCGGGGGGCGGGGATACGCAGTATTTT. Combining the CDR3 with reference TRBV19 and TRBJ2-3 gives the whole variable domain DGGITQSPKYLFRKEGQNVTLSCEQNLNHDAMYWYRQDPGQGLRLIYYSQIVNDFQKGDIAEGYSVSREKKESFPLTVTSAQKNPTAFYLCASSPRLAGGGDTQYFGPGTRLTVL.

The rearrangement joins TRBV7-2 to TRBJ2-7; TRBD1 might be the D (5 bases). Germline CDR1 reads SGHTA; CDR2 reads FQGNSA. CDR3 length: 15 amino acids. V was cut by 2 bases and J by 1 base, with 12 bases left in between. CDR3 amino acids: CASSLSQGQSYEQYF. As DNA, the CDR3 is TGTGCCAGCAGCTTATCCCAGGGCCAATCCTACGAGCAGTACTTC.

The chain couples TRBV4-2 to TRBJ2-5, with 15 bases identical to TRBD2. V shed 4 bases, J shed 5 bases, and the junction held 5 bases outside the gene matches. The CDR3 runs 16 residues. The germline V gene encodes CDR1 LGHNA and CDR2 YNFKEQ. The CDR3 DNA sequence: TGTGCCAGCAGCCGGACTAGCGGGGGGGCAGGGGAGACCCAGTACTTC. This encodes CASSRTSGGAGETQYF.

This chain connects TRBV4-3 to TRBJ1-2; D not certain. Germline V gene sequence: CDR1 LGHNA, CDR2 YSLEER. V shed 4 bases and J shed 2 bases, with 11 bases lying between them. The CDR3 contains 14 residues. The CDR3 DNA reads as TGCGCCAGCAGCCGGGGTCGGGAAAACTATGGCTACACCTTC. Protein: CASSRGRENYGYTF.

The chain couples TRBV9 to TRBJ2-7; 10 bases align to TRBD1. The length of the CDR3 is 15 residues. CDR1 and CDR2 (germline): SGDLS, YYNGEE. V lost 1 base to trimming and J lost 5 bases; unmatched junction nucleotides: 6. The CDR3 region is CASSVSGTGVHEQYF. The CDR3 coding sequence is TGTGCCAGCAGCGTATCCGGGACAGGGGTTCACGAGCAGTACTTC.

The genes are TRBV11-1 and TRBJ1-1; D uncertain. V was clipped by 0 bases and J by 7 bases, with 9 bases between them. This CDR3 region has 13 residues. Per the germline V gene, CDR1 is SGHAT and CDR2 is FQDESV (reference sequence). The CDR3 DNA follows: TGTGCCAGCAGCTTAGCGCCGCGGAGTGAAGCTTTCTTT. This gives the protein CASSLAPRSEAFF.

This clone was seen a few times. Additional DNA sequences in this sample encode the identical CDR3. The chain carries TRBV5-1 and TRBJ2-3; 10 bases align to TRBD1. Germline assignment: CDR1 SGHRS and CDR2 YFSETQ. After removal of 3 bases from V and 4 bases from J, the junction contained 2 bases not matched to a gene. The CDR3 length is 14 residues. Here the CDR3 reads CASSWGTGADTQYF. The CDR3 DNA is TGCGCCAGCAGCTGGGGGACAGGGGCAGATACGCAGTATTTT.

The J gene is TRBJ2-7, the V gene TRBV6-6, with D tentatively TRBD1 (6 bases). The CDR3 is 13 residues long. The ends were cut back, 8 bases at V and 2 bases at J, with 13 bases in the middle. CDR1 and CDR2 (germline): MNHNY, SVGAGI (reference sequence). The CDR3 reads CASLRDNTYEQYF. The DNA of the CDR3 is TGTGCCAGCCTCCGGGACAATACCTACGAGCAGTACTTC.

The rearrangement links TRBV7-2 to TRBJ1-2; 7 bases line up with TRBD1. This CDR3 spans 16 amino acids. Germline CDR1 SGHTA, CDR2 FQGNSA. Trimming removed 2 bases from V and 7 bases from J; junction bases left unmatched: 13. CDR3 nucleotide sequence: TGTGCCAGCAGCTTAAGGACAGGCGGCTACCGGGGTGGCTACACCTTC. Protein: CASSLRTGGYRGGYTF.

In its sample, this clone was seen a few times. This chain links TRBV21-1 with TRBJ2-2; the table calls TRBD1, which could not be checked here. TRBV21-1 corresponds to a pseudogene. This CDR3 is built from 16 residues. The CDR3 reads CASSARGFANTGELFF. In nucleotides, the CDR3 is TGTGCCAGCAGCGCCAGGGGGTTCGCGAACACCGGGGAGCTGTTTTTT.

The chain uses TRBV5-4 and TRBJ2-1; tentative D call: TRBD2 (6 bases). The CDR3 spans 14 residues. V dropped 3 bases and J dropped 6 bases, with 13 bases sitting between them. The V gene's germline CDR1 is SGHNT and CDR2 YYREEE (reference sequence). The CDR3 sequence: CASSYAGTFNEQFF. The CDR3 coding sequence is TGTGCCAGCAGCTATGCCGGGACTTTCAATGAGCAGTTCTTC.

The V gene is TRBV6-5, the J gene TRBJ1-1; D is unclear. Germline values: CDR1 MNHEY, CDR2 SVGAGI. The CDR3 runs to 14 residues. V lost 7 bases and J lost 7, with 19 bases in between. The CDR3 nucleotides read TGTGCCAGCACCCCTCCGGGTTTCCAAGGTGAAGCTTTCTTT. Protein sequence: CASTPPGFQGEAFF.

This chain joins TRBV5-8 and TRBJ1-6, with 9 bases fitting TRBD1. The germline gives CDR1 SGHTS, CDR2 YDEGEE. The CDR3 has 14 amino acids. Trimming took 4 bases from V and 7 from J; bases not matched to a gene: 3. The CDR3 loop reads CASSPGQGNSPLHF. The CDR3 DNA reads TGTGCCAGCAGCCCGGGACAGGGAAATTCACCCCTCCACTTT.

V gene TRBV2 combines with J gene TRBJ1-2, with 7 positions matching TRBD1. V was clipped by 7 bases and J by 2 bases; unmatched bases: 10. CDR1 is SNHLY, CDR2 FYNNEI, per germline. This CDR3 is 15 amino acids long. The CDR3 reads CASNLQGSPNYGYTF. The CDR3 coding sequence is TGTGCCAGCAATCTACAGGGGAGCCCAAACTATGGCTACACCTTC. The whole variable domain, filled in from reference TRBV2 and TRBJ1-2, reads EPEVTQTPSHQVTQMGQEVILRCVPISNHLYFYWYRQILGQKVEFLVSFYNNEISEKSEIFDDQFSVERPDGSNFTLKIRSTKLEDSAMYFCASNLQGSPNYGYTFGSGTRLTVV.

With regard to this clone: One junction end disagrees with the germline gene, perhaps due to a read error. The chain is built from TRBV7-3 and TRBJ1-1; 8 nucleotides align to TRBD1. Germline CDR1 SGHTA, CDR2 FQGTGA. The CDR3 consists of 14 residues. CDR3 amino acids: CASRFGQGNTEAFF. The CDR3 region has the DNA TGTGCCAGCCGCTTTGGACAGGGGAACACTGAAGCTTTCTTT. The full variable domain, in which reference TRBV7-3 and TRBJ1-1 provide the parts outside the CDR3, is GAGVSQTPSNKVTEKGKYVELRCDPISGHTALYWYRQSLGQGPEFLIYFQGTGAADDSGLPNDRFFAVRPEGSVSTLKIQRTERGDSAVYLCASRFGQGNTEAFFGQGTRLTVV.

The V gene is TRBV27, the J gene TRBJ2-1; D remains unclear. Germline loops: CDR1 MNHEY, CDR2 SMNVEV (reference sequence). The CDR3 totals 16 residues. V lost 1 base, J lost 9 bases, and 19 bases lay in between. DNA of the CDR3: TGTGCCAGCAGTTTATTCTTGGCTAGTGGTAGTGGTGAGCAGTTCTTC. Translated: CASSLFLASGSGEQFF.

The J gene is TRBJ1-6, the V gene TRBV27, with a tentative D call TRBD1 (5 bases). V was trimmed by 1 base and J by 4 bases, leaving 14 bases between them. CDR1 is MNHEY, CDR2 SMNVEV, per germline (reference sequence). The CDR3 covers 17 residues. The CDR3 sequence: CASSLWGRQNYNSPLHF. CDR3 nucleotides: TGTGCCAGCAGTTTATGGGGCAGGCAAAATTATAATTCACCCCTCCACTTT.

The chain is built from TRBV15 and TRBJ1-4; D remains ambiguous. In germline, CDR1 is LNHNV, CDR2 YYDKDF (reference sequence). The CDR3 totals 16 residues. With 1 base removed from V and 0 bases from J, the gap between germline ends came to 9 bases. The CDR3 spells CATSRGGVATNEKLFF. The CDR3 DNA is TGTGCCACCAGCAGAGGAGGTGTCGCAACTAATGAAAAACTGTTTTTT.

V usage is TRBV4-2 and J usage is TRBJ1-4, with 7 nucleotides matching TRBD1. The junction had 9 bases not matched to a gene; V was cut back by 3 bases and J by 8 bases. The germline V gene has CDR1 LGHNA and CDR2 YNFKEQ. The CDR3 loop spans 15 amino acids. CDR3 nucleotide sequence: TGTGCCAGCAGCCATGGGACAGAATTAACCGAAAAACTGTTTTTT. Amino acids: CASSHGTELTEKLFF.

This clone showed up just a few times. This chain connects TRBV6-1 to TRBJ1-1, with no clear D. The germline V gene encodes CDR1 MNHNS and CDR2 SASEGT. This CDR3 has 15 residues. V was pared by 6 bases and J by 4 bases, with 18 bases between. CDR3 nucleotide sequence: TGTGCCAGCAGCCACGTGGGGTCGGGAGGCACTGAAGCTTTCTTT. Its protein is CASSHVGSGGTEAFF.

The sample holds one count of this clone. This chain joins TRBV5-1 and TRBJ2-7; 9 bases match TRBD1. The CDR3 spans 15 residues. J was trimmed by 6 bases and V by 3 bases; bases with no gene match: 10. Germline V gene sequence: CDR1 SGHRS, CDR2 YFSETQ. CDR3 nucleotide sequence: TGCGCCAGCAGCTCTCGGGACAGGGCTGAGGGCGAGCAGTACTTC. Encoded protein: CASSSRDRAEGEQYF.

J is TRBJ1-5 and V is TRBV10-3, with 7 bases aligning to TRBD1. CDR3 length equals 17 residues. In germline, CDR1 is ENHRY, CDR2 SYGVKD. The J segment lost 6 bases and the V segment lost 2 bases, leaving 13 bases of the junction unmatched. CDR3 sequence reads: CAISEGQVSNYGQPQHF. Written as DNA, the CDR3 is TGTGCCATCAGTGAGGGACAGGTATCAAATTATGGTCAGCCCCAGCATTTT.

The CDR3, as DNA: TGTGCCAGCAGCCCGCCCCTAGGAAATGAGCAGTTCTTC. Translated: CASSPPLGNEQFF. The V gene is TRBV6-5, the J gene TRBJ2-1, with D unresolved. The V end lost 6 bases, the J end lost 7 bases, and 13 bases lay between the germline ends. Germline lookup yields CDR1 MNHEY and CDR2 SVGAGI. This CDR3 has 13 residues.

About this clone itself: The identical CDR3 is also encoded by other nucleotide sequences in the sample. This chain links TRBV4-1 with TRBJ2-5; 11 positions agree with TRBD2. The CDR3 is made up of 16 amino acids. Germline V gives CDR1 MGHRA, CDR2 YSYEKL. Germline trimming cut 3 bases from V and 4 bases from J; bases unmatched to any gene: 7. The CDR3 nucleotides are TGCGCCAGCAGCCAGTCCCTAGCGGGGGGTGGAGAGACCCAGTACTTC. This sequence encodes CASSQSLAGGGETQYF.

The genes are TRBV19 and TRBJ2-4; 8 bases map to TRBD2. Trimming cost V 3 bases and J 4 bases; bases outside gene matches: 5. Germline loops: CDR1 LNHDA, CDR2 SQIVND (reference sequence). This CDR3 contains 15 residues. Here the CDR3 DNA reads TGTGCCAGTAGTATGAGCGGGACTAGAAAAAACATTCAGTACTTC. As protein: CASSMSGTRKNIQYF.

V is TRBV7-2 and J is TRBJ2-3; no firm D call. Germline assignment: CDR1 SGHTA and CDR2 FQGNSA. Deletions cut 1 base from V and 5 bases from J, with 10 bases between. The CDR3 has 14 residues. CDR3 in DNA: TGTGCCAGCAGCTTAGTTGGAGCACAAGATACGCAGTATTTT. This codes for CASSLVGAQDTQYF.

The V and J genes are TRBV13 and TRBJ2-3; D is ambiguous. The germline V and J ends were trimmed by 0 bases and 0 bases, with 13 bases remaining between them. The CDR3 is 17 amino acids. Germline V gives CDR1 PRHDT, CDR2 FYEKMQ (reference sequence). CDR3 residues: CASSLGGGVTSTDTQYF. CDR3 in DNA: TGTGCCAGCAGCTTAGGAGGTGGAGTTACGAGCACAGATACGCAGTATTTT.